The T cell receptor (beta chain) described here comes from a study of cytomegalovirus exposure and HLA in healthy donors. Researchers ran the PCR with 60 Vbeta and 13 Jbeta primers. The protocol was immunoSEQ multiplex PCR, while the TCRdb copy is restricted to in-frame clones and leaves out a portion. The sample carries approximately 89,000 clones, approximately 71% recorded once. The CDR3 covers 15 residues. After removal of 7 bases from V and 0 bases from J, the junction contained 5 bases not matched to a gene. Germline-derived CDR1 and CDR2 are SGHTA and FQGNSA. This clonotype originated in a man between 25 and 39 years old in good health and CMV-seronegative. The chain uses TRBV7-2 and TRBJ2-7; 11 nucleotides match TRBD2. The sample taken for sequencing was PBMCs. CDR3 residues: CASTLLAGDSYEQYF. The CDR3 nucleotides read TGTGCCAGCACCCTACTAGCGGGGGACTCCTACGAGCAGTACTTC.